This is a list of T cell receptor beta chains from one sample in a study of shared clonotypes between healthy human individuals. Data came from immunoSEQ multiplex PCR; TCRdb stores just in-frame clones and leaves some out. The table lists about 490,000 clones, approximately 79% of them singletons. The source material was PBMCs. These receptors came from a woman in her 40s in good health. Some clones in this sample may be carry-over from other donors' samples. CDR3s include the opening cysteine and the closing phenylalanine or tryptophan. The order of the fields is J gene, V gene, clone size, D gene, CDR3 protein, CDR3 DNA. D genes are given only for firm matches. Size values are once, few and many counts, or a class for expanded clones, and some rows have none.

j_gene: TRBJ1-1; v_gene: TRBV7-6; abundance: -; d_gene: -; CDR3aa: CASSLAAGRAEAFF; CDR3nt: TGTGCCAGCAGCTTAGCAGCAGGTAGGGCTGAAGCTTTCTTT
j_gene: TRBJ2-2; v_gene: TRBV15; abundance: few; d_gene: -; CDR3aa: CATSRDRAANTGELFF; CDR3nt: TGTGCCACCAGCAGAGACAGGGCCGCGAACACCGGGGAGCTGTTTTTT
j_gene: TRBJ1-2; v_gene: TRBV7-9; abundance: once; d_gene: -; CDR3aa: CASTPSRVNYGYTF; CDR3nt: TGTGCCAGCACCCCTTCGCGGGTTAACTATGGCTACACCTTC
j_gene: TRBJ1-2; v_gene: TRBV7-9; abundance: -; d_gene: -; CDR3aa: CASSPFGLYGYTF; CDR3nt: TGTGCCAGCAGCCCATTTGGCCTCTATGGCTACACCTTC
j_gene: TRBJ1-1; v_gene: TRBV15; abundance: few; d_gene: TRBD1; CDR3aa: CATSRNRDRALNTEAFF; CDR3nt: TGTGCCACCAGCAGAAACCGGGACAGGGCCCTGAACACTGAAGCTTTCTTT
j_gene: TRBJ1-6; v_gene: TRBV4-1; abundance: -; d_gene: -; CDR3aa: CASSQESADRNSPLHF; CDR3nt: TGCGCCAGCAGCCAAGAATCGGCCGATCGAAATTCACCCCTCCACTTT
j_gene: TRBJ2-7; v_gene: TRBV29-1; abundance: -; d_gene: -; CDR3aa: CSVVSRRDSYEQYF; CDR3nt: TGCAGCGTTGTTTCCCGGCGGGACTCCTACGAGCAGTACTTC
j_gene: TRBJ2-3; v_gene: TRBV14; abundance: -; d_gene: -; CDR3aa: CASSQADTQYF; CDR3nt: TGTGCCAGCAGCCAAGCAGATACGCAGTATTTT
j_gene: TRBJ2-5; v_gene: TRBV5-4; abundance: -; d_gene: TRBD2; CDR3aa: CASSLGLAGVGETQYF; CDR3nt: TGTGCCAGCAGCTTGGGACTAGCGGGAGTAGGAGAGACCCAGTACTTC
j_gene: TRBJ2-3; v_gene: TRBV9; abundance: -; d_gene: TRBD2; CDR3aa: CASSPGGTDTQYF; CDR3nt: TGTGCCAGCAGCCCGGGGGGGACGGATACGCAGTATTTT
j_gene: TRBJ1-2; v_gene: TRBV9; abundance: few; d_gene: -; CDR3aa: CASSVAAGTYGYTF; CDR3nt: TGTGCCAGCAGCGTAGCTGCGGGGACCTATGGCTACACCTTC
j_gene: TRBJ1-2; v_gene: TRBV28; abundance: -; d_gene: -; CDR3aa: CASNKGGYGYTF; CDR3nt: TGTGCCAGCAATAAGGGCGGCTATGGCTACACCTTC
j_gene: TRBJ2-3; v_gene: TRBV11-3; abundance: -; d_gene: TRBD1; CDR3aa: CASSLGSGGHTDTQYF; CDR3nt: TGTGCCAGCAGCTTAGGCTCAGGGGGACACACAGATACGCAGTATTTT
j_gene: TRBJ2-5; v_gene: TRBV27; abundance: -; d_gene: TRBD2; CDR3aa: CASRTSGNQETQYF; CDR3nt: TGTGCCAGCCGGACTAGCGGAAACCAAGAGACCCAGTACTTC
j_gene: TRBJ1-5; v_gene: TRBV7-2; abundance: -; d_gene: -; CDR3aa: CASSSNPAVNQPQHF; CDR3nt: TGTGCCAGCAGCTCAAACCCCGCGGTCAATCAGCCCCAGCATTTT
j_gene: TRBJ1-2; v_gene: TRBV6-5; abundance: few; d_gene: -; CDR3aa: CASRNDPSHGYTF; CDR3nt: TGTGCCAGCAGAAACGACCCCAGCCATGGCTACACCTTC
j_gene: TRBJ2-2; v_gene: TRBV27; abundance: -; d_gene: TRBD2; CDR3aa: CASSLLGGRATGELFF; CDR3nt: TGTGCCAGCAGTTTATTGGGCGGGAGGGCGACCGGGGAGCTGTTTTTT
j_gene: TRBJ2-2; v_gene: TRBV11-1; abundance: once; d_gene: -; CDR3aa: CASSRAQVGELFF; CDR3nt: TGTGCCAGCAGCCGAGCTCAAGTGGGGGAGCTGTTTTTT
j_gene: TRBJ2-1; v_gene: TRBV4-3; abundance: -; d_gene: -; CDR3aa: CASSQVGGRDEQFF; CDR3nt: TGCGCCAGCAGCCAAGTCGGGGGCAGGGATGAGCAGTTCTTC
j_gene: TRBJ2-7; v_gene: TRBV9; abundance: -; d_gene: -; CDR3aa: CASSVGRGPYEQYF; CDR3nt: TGTGCCAGCAGCGTAGGTCGAGGGCCCTACGAGCAGTACTTC
j_gene: TRBJ2-7; v_gene: TRBV5-1; abundance: -; d_gene: -; CDR3aa: CASSRGTGGAYEQYF; CDR3nt: TGCGCCAGCAGCCGAGGGACTGGAGGGGCCTACGAGCAGTACTTC
j_gene: TRBJ1-2; v_gene: TRBV25-1; abundance: once; d_gene: TRBD1; CDR3aa: CASTEGAGGDYGYTF; CDR3nt: TGTGCCAGCACCGAGGGGGCAGGGGGCGACTATGGCTACACCTTC
j_gene: TRBJ2-1; v_gene: TRBV10-3; abundance: -; d_gene: -; CDR3aa: CAINRAAATSNEQFF; CDR3nt: TGTGCCATCAATAGAGCGGCGGCCACCTCGAATGAGCAGTTCTTC
j_gene: TRBJ1-1; v_gene: TRBV27; abundance: once; d_gene: TRBD1; CDR3aa: CASSPYDREVSEAFF; CDR3nt: TGTGCCAGCAGCCCCTACGACAGGGAAGTATCTGAAGCTTTCTTT
j_gene: TRBJ1-4; v_gene: TRBV7-6; abundance: -; d_gene: -; CDR3aa: CASSPTRWVSNEKLFF; CDR3nt: TGTGCCAGCAGCCCCACCCGATGGGTTTCTAATGAAAAACTGTTTTTT
j_gene: TRBJ2-1; v_gene: TRBV21-1; abundance: -; d_gene: -; CDR3aa: CASSKAHSEDNEQFF; CDR3nt: TGTGCCAGCAGCAAAGCCCATAGCGAAGACAATGAGCAGTTCTTC